This TCR beta chain was captured by sequencing in a study of cytomegalovirus exposure and HLA in healthy donors. The overall study: An analysis done earlier identified 95 million to 140 million unique TCR beta sequences from approximately 170 million T cells. General study findings and limits: When a later analysis was performed, an Asian-associated ancestry cluster reportedly had fewer N-insertions than the roughly 640-donor mean. In terms of immune exposure information, only CMV serostatus was available. A likely sequencing artifact accounted for one observed cluster of highly shared sequence variants.

There are 13 residues in the CDR3. V shed 5 bases and J shed 8 bases, with 12 bases lying between them. The germline gives CDR1 SEHNR, CDR2 FQNEAQ (reference sequence). Worth noting for this clone: Its antigen is currently unknown.

PCR was performed using 60 Vbeta and 13 Jbeta primers. Sequencing was performed with immunoSEQ multiplex PCR; in TCRdb, only in-frame clones are kept and a portion is missing. The profile shows about 160,000 clones, around 88% of them singletons. The receptor was isolated from a woman in her 30s in good health and CMV-seronegative. Sequenced input: PBMCs. The V gene is TRBV7-9, the J gene TRBJ2-2; D uncertain. The CDR3 nucleotides are TGTGCCAGCAGCCCAAGCTCCGTTGGGGAGCTGTTTTTT. Encoded protein: CASSPSSVGELFF.